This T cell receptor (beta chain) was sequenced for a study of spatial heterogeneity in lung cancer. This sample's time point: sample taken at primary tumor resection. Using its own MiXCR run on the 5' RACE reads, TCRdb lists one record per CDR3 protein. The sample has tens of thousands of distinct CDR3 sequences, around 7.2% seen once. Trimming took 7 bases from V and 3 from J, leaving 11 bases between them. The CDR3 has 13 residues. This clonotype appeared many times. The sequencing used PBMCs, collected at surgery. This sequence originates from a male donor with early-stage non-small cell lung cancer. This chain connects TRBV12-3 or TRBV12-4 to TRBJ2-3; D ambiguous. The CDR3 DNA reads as TGTGCCAGCACCCGATCCGATACAGATACGCAGTATTTT. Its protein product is CASTRSDTDTQYF.